The clone carrying this T cell receptor beta chain has more than one count but fewer than ten. What it binds is unknown. In germline, CDR1 is LGHNA, CDR2 YNFKEQ. Between the trimmed V and J ends, which lost 1 base and 4 bases, there was a span of 10 bases. The CDR3 loop spans 15 amino acids. A universal primer site and UMIs were added as TCR cDNA was made by 5'RACE template switching. Each CDR3 protein gets one entry after TCRdb re-called the 5' RACE reads with MiXCR. This table holds about 220,000 distinct CDR3 sequences, approximately 3% found once. The entry originates in a study of T cells after yellow fever vaccination. Background on the study: The SMART-Seq v4 Ultra Low Input method served to prepare the low-cell-number fractions.

Whole-study results and caveats: Contaminants from the bulk population, in the form of abundant clonotypes, could be found in FACS-sorted repertoires. Subsequent booster samples again held most clones from primary vaccination (96% CD4, approximately 86% CD8).

Sample: CD4+ T cells sorted from PBMCs, taken 10 days after the yellow fever booster vaccination. The TCR sequence derives from a man aged 18 to 30 who received the YFV17D yellow fever vaccine. The V call is TRBV4-2, the J call TRBJ2-2, with D unresolved. The CDR3, as DNA: TGTGCCAGCAGCCAAGGTCAAGGGCCCACCGGGGAGCTGTTTTTT. It yields the protein CASSQGQGPTGELFF.